This T cell receptor (beta chain) is drawn from a study of blood T cells in healthy people across ages. This clonotype has just a few counts. A second PCR, run for roughly 7 to 12 cycles, used a sample-barcoded 5' primer plus a J-beta primer mix. TCRdb re-called the 5' RACE reads with MiXCR, one entry per CDR3 protein. This table has more than 1.4 million distinct CDR3 sequences, approximately 42% appearing once. CDR3 length: 15 amino acids. Germline lookup yields CDR1 MGHRA and CDR2 YSYEKL. The V end was cut by 0 bases, the J end by 2 bases, with 9 bases between. This receptor was identified in a woman aged 18-29 years in good health. The chain links TRBV4-1 to TRBJ2-3; unclear D gene. The sample was blood. CDR3 sequence (DNA): TGCGCCAGCAGCCAAGACGGCGACCACACAGATACGCAGTATTTT. Translation gives CASSQDGDHTDTQYF.